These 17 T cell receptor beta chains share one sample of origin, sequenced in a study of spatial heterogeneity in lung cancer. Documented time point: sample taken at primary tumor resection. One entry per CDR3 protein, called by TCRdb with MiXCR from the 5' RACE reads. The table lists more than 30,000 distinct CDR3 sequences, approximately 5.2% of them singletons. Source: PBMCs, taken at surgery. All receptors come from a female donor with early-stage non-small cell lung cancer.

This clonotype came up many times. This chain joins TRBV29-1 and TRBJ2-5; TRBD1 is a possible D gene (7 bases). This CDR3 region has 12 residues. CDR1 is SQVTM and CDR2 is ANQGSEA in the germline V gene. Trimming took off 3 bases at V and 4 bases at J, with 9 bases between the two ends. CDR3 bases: TGCAGCGTTGAGGAGGGGGCAGAGACCCAGTACTTC. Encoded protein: CSVEEGAETQYF. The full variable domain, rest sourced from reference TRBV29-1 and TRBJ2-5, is SAVISQKPSRDICQRGTSLTIQCQVDSQVTMMFWYRQQPGQSLTLIATANQGSEATYESGFVIDKFPISRPNLTFSTLTVSNMSPEDSSIYLCSVEEGAETQYFGPGTRLLVL.

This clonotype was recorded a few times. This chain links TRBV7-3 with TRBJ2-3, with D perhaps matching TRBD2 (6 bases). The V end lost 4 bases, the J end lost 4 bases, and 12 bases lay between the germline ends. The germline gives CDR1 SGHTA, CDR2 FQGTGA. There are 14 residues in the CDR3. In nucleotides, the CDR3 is TGTGCCAGCAGCTGGACTAAGGGGTCAGATACGCAGTATTTT. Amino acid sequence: CASSWTKGSDTQYF.

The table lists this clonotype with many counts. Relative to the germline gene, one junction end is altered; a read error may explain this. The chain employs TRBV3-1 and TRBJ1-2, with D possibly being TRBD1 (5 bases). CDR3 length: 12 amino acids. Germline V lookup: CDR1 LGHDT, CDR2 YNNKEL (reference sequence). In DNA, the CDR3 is TGTGCCAGCAGCCAAGATCGACGGGGCCTCGCCTTC. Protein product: CASSQDRRGLAF.

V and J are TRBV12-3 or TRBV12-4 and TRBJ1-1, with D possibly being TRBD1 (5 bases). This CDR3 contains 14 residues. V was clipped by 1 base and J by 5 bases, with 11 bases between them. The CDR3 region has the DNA TGTGCCAGCAGTTTAGTTGGGGGGAGGACTGAAGCTTTCTTT. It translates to CASSLVGGRTEAFF.

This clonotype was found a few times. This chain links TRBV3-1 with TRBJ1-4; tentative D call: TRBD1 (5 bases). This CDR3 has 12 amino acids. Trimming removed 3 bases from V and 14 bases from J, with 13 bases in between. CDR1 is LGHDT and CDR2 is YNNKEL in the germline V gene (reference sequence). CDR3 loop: CASSHLDSDLFF. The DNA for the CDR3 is TGTGCCAGCAGCCACCTCGACAGTGACCTGTTTTTT. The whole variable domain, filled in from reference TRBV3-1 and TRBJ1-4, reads DTAVSQTPKYLVTQMGNDKSIKCEQNLGHDTMYWYKQDSKKFLKIMFSYNNKELIINETVPNRFSPKSPDKAHLNLHINSLELGDSAVYFCASSHLDSDLFFGSGTQLSVL.

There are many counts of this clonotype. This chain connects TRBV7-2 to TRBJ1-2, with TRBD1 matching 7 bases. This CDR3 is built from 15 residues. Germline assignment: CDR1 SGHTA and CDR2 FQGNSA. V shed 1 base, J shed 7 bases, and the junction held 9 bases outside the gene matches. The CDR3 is CASSLGTGSGGGYTF. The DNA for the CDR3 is TGTGCCAGCAGCTTAGGGACAGGCTCCGGAGGTGGCTACACCTTC.

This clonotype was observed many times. The CDR3 protein is CASSRSDSFFDLAKNIQYF. Written as DNA, the CDR3 is TGTGCCAGCAGCCGATCGGACAGTTTTTTCGACCTAGCCAAAAACATTCAGTACTTC. V usage is TRBV11-2 and J usage is TRBJ2-4; tentatively, D is TRBD1 (6 bases). V lost 5 bases and J lost 0, with 23 bases in between. Germline values: CDR1 SGHAT, CDR2 FQNNGV. The CDR3 length is 19 residues.

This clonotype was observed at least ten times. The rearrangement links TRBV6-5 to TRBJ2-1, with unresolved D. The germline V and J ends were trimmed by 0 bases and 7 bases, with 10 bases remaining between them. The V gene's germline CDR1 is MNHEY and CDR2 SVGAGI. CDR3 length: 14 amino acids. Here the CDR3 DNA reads TGTGCCAGCAGTTACTCGATCAGTCAGAATGAGCAGTTCTTC. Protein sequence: CASSYSISQNEQFF.

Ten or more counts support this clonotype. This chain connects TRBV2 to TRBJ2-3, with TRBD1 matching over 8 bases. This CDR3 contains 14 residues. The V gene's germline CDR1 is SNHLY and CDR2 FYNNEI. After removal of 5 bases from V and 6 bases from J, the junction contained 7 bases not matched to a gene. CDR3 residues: CASSSGTGGDTQYF. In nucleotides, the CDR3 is TGTGCCAGCAGTTCCGGGACAGGAGGTGATACGCAGTATTTT.

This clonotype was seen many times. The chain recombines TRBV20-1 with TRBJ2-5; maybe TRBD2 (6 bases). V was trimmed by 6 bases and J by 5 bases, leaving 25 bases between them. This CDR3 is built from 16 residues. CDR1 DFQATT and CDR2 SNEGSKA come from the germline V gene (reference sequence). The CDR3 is CSADHGGFAGTETQYF. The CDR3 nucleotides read TGCAGTGCGGATCATGGAGGGTTCGCAGGAACGGAGACCCAGTACTTC.

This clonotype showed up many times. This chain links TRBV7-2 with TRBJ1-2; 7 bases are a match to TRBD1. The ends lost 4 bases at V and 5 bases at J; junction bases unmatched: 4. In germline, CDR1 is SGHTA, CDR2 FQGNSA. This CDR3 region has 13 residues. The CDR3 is CASSSDRRYGYTF. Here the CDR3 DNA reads TGTGCCAGCAGCTCGGACAGGAGGTATGGCTACACCTTC.

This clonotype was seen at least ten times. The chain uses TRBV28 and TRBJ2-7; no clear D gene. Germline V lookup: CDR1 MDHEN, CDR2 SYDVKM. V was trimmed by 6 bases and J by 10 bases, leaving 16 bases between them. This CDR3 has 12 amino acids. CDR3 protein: CASSPPITNQYF. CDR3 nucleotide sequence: TGTGCCAGCAGCCCCCCCATTACGAACCAGTACTTC.

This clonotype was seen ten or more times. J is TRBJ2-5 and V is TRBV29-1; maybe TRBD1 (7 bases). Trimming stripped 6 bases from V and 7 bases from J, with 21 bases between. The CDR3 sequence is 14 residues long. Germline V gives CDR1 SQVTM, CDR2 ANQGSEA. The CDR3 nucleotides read TGCAGCGTCCTATCGGACAGGAGGGTAGTGACCCAGTACTTC. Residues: CSVLSDRRVVTQYF.

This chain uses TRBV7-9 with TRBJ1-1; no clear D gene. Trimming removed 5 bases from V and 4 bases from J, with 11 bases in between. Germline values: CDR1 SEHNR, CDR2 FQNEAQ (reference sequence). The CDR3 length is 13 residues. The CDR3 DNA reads TGTGCCAGCAGCCCAACTGCGGGCACTGAAGCTTTCTTT. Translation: CASSPTAGTEAFF.

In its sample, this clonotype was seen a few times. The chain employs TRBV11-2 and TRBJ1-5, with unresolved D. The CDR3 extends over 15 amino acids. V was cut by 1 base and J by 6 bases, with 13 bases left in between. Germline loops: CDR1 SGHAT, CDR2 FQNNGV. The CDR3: CASSLASAVGQPQHF. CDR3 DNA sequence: TGTGCCAGCAGCTTAGCATCGGCGGTGGGTCAGCCCCAGCATTTT.

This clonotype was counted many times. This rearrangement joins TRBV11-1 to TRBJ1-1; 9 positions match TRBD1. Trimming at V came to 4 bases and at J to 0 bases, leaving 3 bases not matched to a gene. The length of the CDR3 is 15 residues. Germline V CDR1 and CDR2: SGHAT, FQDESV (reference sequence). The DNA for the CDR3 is TGTGCCAGCAGCTGGGACAGGGCGGTGAACACTGAAGCTTTCTTT. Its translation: CASSWDRAVNTEAFF. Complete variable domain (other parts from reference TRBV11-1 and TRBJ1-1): EAEVAQSPRYKITEKSQAVAFWCDPISGHATLYWYRQILGQGPELLVQFQDESVVDDSQLPKDRFSAERLKGVDSTLKIQPAELGDSAMYLCASSWDRAVNTEAFFGQGTRLTVV.

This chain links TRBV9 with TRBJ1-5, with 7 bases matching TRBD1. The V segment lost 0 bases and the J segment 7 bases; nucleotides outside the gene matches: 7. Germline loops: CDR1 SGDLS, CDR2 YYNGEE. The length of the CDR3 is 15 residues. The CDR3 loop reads CASSVADRAGQPQHF. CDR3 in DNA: TGTGCCAGCAGCGTAGCCGACAGGGCGGGACAGCCCCAGCATTTT. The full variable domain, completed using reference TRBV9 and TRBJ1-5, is DSGVTQTPKHLITATGQRVTLRCSPRSGDLSVYWYQQSLDQGLQFLIQYYNGEERAKGNILERFSAQQFPDLHSELNLSSLELGDSALYFCASSVADRAGQPQHFGDGTRLSIL.